One and the same sample provided the 10 T cell receptor beta chains below, sequenced in a study of shared clonotypes between healthy human individuals. The assay was immunoSEQ multiplex PCR, and TCRdb's table has in-frame clones only and misses some. The sample lists about 820,000 clones; about 91% were seen once. CD45RO-negative cells were positively selected for CCR7, leaving out terminally differentiated effector memory CD45RA+ cells. Specimen: naive CD8+ T cells sorted from blood. These receptors were taken from a man in his thirties or forties in good health.

Here the CDR3 DNA reads TGTGCCAGCAGCCAGCAGGGTTCCGAGCAGTACTTC. Translated: CASSQQGSEQYF. The genes are TRBV5-6 and TRBJ2-7; tentatively, D is TRBD1 (5 bases). This CDR3 contains 12 residues. The V end lost 4 bases, the J end lost 6 bases, and 11 bases lay between the germline ends. Germline CDR1 SGHDT, CDR2 YYEEEE.

This rearrangement joins TRBV11-1 to TRBJ2-1, with D possibly matching TRBD2 (5 bases). This CDR3 contains 16 residues. Deletions cut 2 bases from V and 0 bases from J, with 11 bases between. Looked up from germline, CDR1 is SGHAT and CDR2 is FQDESV (reference sequence). The CDR3 loop is CASSLRRDSSYNEQFF. The CDR3, as DNA: TGTGCCAGCAGCTTACGTCGGGATAGCTCCTACAATGAGCAGTTCTTC.

The CDR3 DNA reads TGCAGCGTTGGACAGGGGTTGACCTACGAGCAGTACTTC. This encodes CSVGQGLTYEQYF. The rearrangement uses TRBV29-1 and TRBJ2-7; 8 positions agree with TRBD1. Germline V gene sequence: CDR1 SQVTM, CDR2 ANQGSEA. There are 13 residues in the CDR3. Trimming removed 4 bases from V and 2 bases from J; junction bases left unmatched: 4.

The chain has TRBV19 and TRBJ2-7, with D perhaps matching TRBD1 or TRBD2 (5 bases each). The CDR3 loop spans 16 amino acids. Germline V lookup: CDR1 LNHDA, CDR2 SQIVND (reference sequence). Deletions cut 5 bases from V and 0 bases from J, with 17 bases between. The CDR3 nucleotides are TGTGCCAGTAGTCCCAGGGACCTAATGTACTCCTACGAGCAGTACTTC. Translation gives CASSPRDLMYSYEQYF. The full variable domain, completed using reference TRBV19 and TRBJ2-7, is DGGITQSPKYLFRKEGQNVTLSCEQNLNHDAMYWYRQDPGQGLRLIYYSQIVNDFQKGDIAEGYSVSREKKESFPLTVTSAQKNPTAFYLCASSPRDLMYSYEQYFGPGTRLTVT.

V usage is TRBV7-5 and J usage is TRBJ1-3; the D call TRBD1 from the table was never checked on the DNA. TRBV7-5 is termed a pseudogene. The CDR3 length is 14 residues. CDR3 protein: CARTGQNSGNTIYF. The DNA of the CDR3 is TGTGCCAGAACGGGACAAAACTCTGGAAACACCATATATTTT.

The genes are TRBV27 and TRBJ1-4; 7 bases fit TRBD1. J lost 12 bases, V lost 6 bases, and 22 bases had no gene match. The CDR3 extends over 17 amino acids. Per the germline V gene, CDR1 is MNHEY and CDR2 is SMNVEV (reference sequence). CDR3 bases: TGTGCCAGCAGCCCAGGGGGAGGTCTTCGTTCGGCAAAGGAACTGTTTTTT. Encoded protein: CASSPGGGLRSAKELFF.

V is TRBV7-9 and J is TRBJ2-7; 9 bases agree with TRBD2. The junction had 9 bases not matched to a gene; V was cut back by 5 bases and J by 4 bases. The CDR3 covers 15 residues. Germline V gives CDR1 SEHNR, CDR2 FQNEAQ (reference sequence). CDR3 nucleotide sequence: TGTGCCAGCAGCCAAAGCGGGAGGATCCGGTACGAGCAGTACTTC. The encoded protein is CASSQSGRIRYEQYF.

CDR3 DNA: TGTGCCAGCAGCTCGAGGAAAGCGGACTACACAGATACGCAGTATTTT. Translation gives CASSSRKADYTDTQYF. The rearrangement links TRBV9 to TRBJ2-3, with D maybe TRBD2 (6 bases). The CDR3 length is 16 residues. Trimming left V 4 bases short and J 2 bases short, with 17 bases between. The V gene's germline CDR1 is SGDLS and CDR2 YYNGEE.

The gene calls are TRBV19 and TRBJ2-7; 11 bases agree with TRBD1. This CDR3 contains 14 residues. Germline trimming cut 6 bases from V and 3 bases from J; bases unmatched to any gene: 4. The germline V gene has CDR1 LNHDA and CDR2 SQIVND (reference sequence). The CDR3 region is CASSAGTGGYEQYF. The CDR3 DNA sequence: TGTGCCAGTAGCGCCGGGACAGGGGGCTACGAGCAGTACTTC.

A single count supports this clone. The rearrangement uses TRBV7-2 and TRBJ1-5, with D possibly being TRBD1 (5 bases). V was shortened by 0 bases and J by 0 bases, with 18 bases between the two germline ends. The CDR3 loop spans 19 amino acids. Germline CDR1 SGHTA, CDR2 FQGNSA. CDR3 sequence: CASSLARGARWDSNQPQHF. CDR3 DNA: TGTGCCAGCAGCTTAGCGAGGGGCGCCCGGTGGGATAGCAATCAGCCCCAGCATTTT. The whole variable domain, filled in from reference TRBV7-2 and TRBJ1-5, reads GAGVSQSPSNKVTEKGKDVELRCDPISGHTALYWYRQSLGQGLEFLIYFQGNSAPDKSGLPSDRFSAERTGGSVSTLTIQRTQQEDSAVYLCASSLARGARWDSNQPQHFGDGTRLSIL.